The source of this T cell receptor (beta chain) is a study of T-cell reconstitution after alpha-beta-depleted transplantation in children (dated by TCRdb to 2016 to 2017). Regarding the complete study: T-cell immune reconstitution after TCRalphabeta/CD19-depleted allogeneic hematopoietic cell transplantation in children was quantitatively tracked in the study by means of TCR repertoire profiling. Points the paper makes about the study in general: The apparently early alphabetaT-cell count recovery about two months after transplant was reportedly dependent on only several hundred rapidly expanded clones derived from non-depleted graft cells. The frequencies of hyperexpanded clones fell over the following months, and after one year, T-cell counts and TCRbeta diversity were mostly attributed to newly produced T cells. In some patients, the high TCRbeta diversity seen at day 60 was put down to recipient T cells and intrathymic progenitors that had survived conditioning.

The junction shows trimming of 8 bases on V and 4 bases on J, plus 17 bases between the germline ends. The CDR3, from cysteine to phenylalanine, totals 14 residues. Only the CDR3 DNA stays, 42 bases, in frame from base 1. As encoded in the germline V gene (reference sequence), CDR1 is LNHNV while CDR2 is YYDKDF. The meaning of the sample's treatment or condition label: allogeneic hematopoietic cell transplantation with graft depleted of TCRalphabeta T cells and CD19 B cells. Transplant recipients were children who received TCRalphabeta/CD19-depleted allogeneic hematopoietic cell grafts. The library was obtained by PCR. The instrument given in TCRdb is Illumina HiSeq 2500. TCR libraries were prepared with molecular barcoding, using unique molecular identifiers to normalize TCRbeta repertoire quantification. TCRdb trimmed the raw reads at Q25, called clones with MiXCR and kept productive beta chains. A single entry per CDR3 protein holds the most common genes and DNA from its merged rows. Here the sample has approximately 500,000 distinct CDR3 sequences; 25% to 30% occur a single time. Around a third of the sample belongs to the ten largest clones.

On this clonotype itself: The antigen this receptor binds is unknown. No base qualities exist here, and no much larger clone lies one base off it.

The chain links TRBV15 with TRBJ2-5; the best D guess is TRBD1, with 5 bases matching. The source is a boy less than two years old with Wiskott-Aldrich syndrome, due to receive a stem cell transplant. This specimen was PBMCs, taken before TCRalphabeta/CD19-depleted stem cell transplant. The CDR3 reads as follows: CATGLGVESETQYF. At the DNA level, the sequence is TGTGCCACCGGTTTAGGGGTCGAGTCAGAGACCCAGTACTTC. Full variable domain (CDR3 extended with the reference TRBV15 and TRBJ2-5 proteins): DAMVIQNPRYQVTQFGKPVTLSCSQTLNHNVMYWYQQKSSQAPKLLFHYYDKDFNNEADTPDNFQSRRPNTSFCFLDIRSPGLGDTAMYLCATGLGVESETQYFGPGTRLLVL.